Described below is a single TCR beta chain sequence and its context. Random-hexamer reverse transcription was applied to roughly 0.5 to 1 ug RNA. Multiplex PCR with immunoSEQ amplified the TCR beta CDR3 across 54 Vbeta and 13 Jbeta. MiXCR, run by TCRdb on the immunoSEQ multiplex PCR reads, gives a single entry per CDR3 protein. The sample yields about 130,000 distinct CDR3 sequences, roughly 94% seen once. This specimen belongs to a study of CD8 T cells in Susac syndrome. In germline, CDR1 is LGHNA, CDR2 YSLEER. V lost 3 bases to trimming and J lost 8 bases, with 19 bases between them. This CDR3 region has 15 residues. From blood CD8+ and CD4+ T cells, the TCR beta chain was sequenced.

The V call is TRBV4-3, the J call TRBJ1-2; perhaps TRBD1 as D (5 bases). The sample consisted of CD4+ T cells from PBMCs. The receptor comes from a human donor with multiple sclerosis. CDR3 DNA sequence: TGCGCCAGCAGCCACTCAGGGACGGGGCCGGGGGGCTACACCTTC. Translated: CASSHSGTGPGGYTF.